Sequencing of this T cell receptor (beta chain) was carried out in a study of cytomegalovirus exposure and HLA in healthy donors. Overall study: Within an early data release were about 85 million unique TCRs drawn from HLA-typed donors.

PCR used 60 Vbeta primers and 13 Jbeta primers. Measured with immunoSEQ multiplex PCR; TCRdb has only the in-frame clones, and not every one. The data contain about 130,000 clones, less than 80% of them singletons. The receptor comes from a man younger than 40 in good health and CMV-seronegative. Sequenced: PBMCs.

The CDR3 DNA is TGCGCCAGCAGGTTAAGGGAGGGACGCCTCCGGGGCGAGCAGTTCTTC. Translated: CASRLREGRLRGEQFF. The chain links TRBV5-1 to TRBJ2-1; 7 positions match TRBD2. V shed 5 bases and J 10 bases; nucleotides not matched to a gene: 18. CDR3 length: 16 residues. Germline CDR1 reads SGHRS; CDR2 reads YFSETQ.